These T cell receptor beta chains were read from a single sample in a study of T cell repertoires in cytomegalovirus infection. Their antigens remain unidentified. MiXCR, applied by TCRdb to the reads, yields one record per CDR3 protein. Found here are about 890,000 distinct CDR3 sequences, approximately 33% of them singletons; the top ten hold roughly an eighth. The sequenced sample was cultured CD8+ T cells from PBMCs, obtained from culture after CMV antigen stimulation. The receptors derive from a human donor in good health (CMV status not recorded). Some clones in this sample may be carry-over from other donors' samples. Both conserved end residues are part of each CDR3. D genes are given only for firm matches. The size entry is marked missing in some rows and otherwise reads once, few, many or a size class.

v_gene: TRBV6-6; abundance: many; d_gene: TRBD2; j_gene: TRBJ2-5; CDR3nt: TGTGCCAGCAGATCGAATCAGCGGGGGGCACAAGAGACCCAGTACTTC; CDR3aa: CASRSNQRGAQETQYF
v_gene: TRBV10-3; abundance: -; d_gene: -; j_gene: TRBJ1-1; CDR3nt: TGTGCCATCAGCGCGATGCAGGGGATGAACACTGAAGCTTTCTTT; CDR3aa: CAISAMQGMNTEAFF
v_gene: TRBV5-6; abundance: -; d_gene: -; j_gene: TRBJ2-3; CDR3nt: TGTGTCAGCACTCGACAGGCCCTACGGGATACGCAGTATTTT; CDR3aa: CVSTRQALRDTQYF
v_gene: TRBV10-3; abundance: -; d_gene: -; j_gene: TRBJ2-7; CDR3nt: TGTGCCATCAGTGAAGCGACGGGGGAATCCTTCTACGAGCAGTACTTC; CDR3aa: CAISEATGESFYEQYF
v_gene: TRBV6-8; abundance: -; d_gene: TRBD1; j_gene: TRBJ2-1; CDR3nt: TGTGCCAGCACTTCAGCTGCCGGGACAGGTTACAATGAGCAGTTCTTC; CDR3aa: CASTSAAGTGYNEQFF
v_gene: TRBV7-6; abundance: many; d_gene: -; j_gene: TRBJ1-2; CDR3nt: TGTGCCAGCACCCCAACTCCACGGGGGCCAGCTAACTATGGCTACACCTTC; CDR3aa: CASTPTPRGPANYGYTF
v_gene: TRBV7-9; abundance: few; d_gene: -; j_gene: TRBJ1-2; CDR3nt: TGTGCCAGCAGCCCTCCCGGTTCCGGGCATGGCTACACCTTC; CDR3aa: CASSPPGSGHGYTF
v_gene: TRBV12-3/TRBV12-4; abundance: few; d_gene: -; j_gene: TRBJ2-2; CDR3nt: TGTGCCAGCAGTTTATTGACGGGGCCCGGATATGACACCGGGGAGCTGTTTTTT; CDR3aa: CASSLLTGPGYDTGELFF
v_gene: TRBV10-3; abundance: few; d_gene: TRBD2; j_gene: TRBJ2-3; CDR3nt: TGTGCCGTCCTCCTAGCGGGGGGCACAGATACGCAGTATTTT; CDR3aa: CAVLLAGGTDTQYF
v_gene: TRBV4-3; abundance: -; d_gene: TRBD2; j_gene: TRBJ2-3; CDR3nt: TGCGCCAGCAGCCAAAGACTAGCCGCCCTCCCCGGGGCGCAGTATTTT; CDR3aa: CASSQRLAALPGAQYF
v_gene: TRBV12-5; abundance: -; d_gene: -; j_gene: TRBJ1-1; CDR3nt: TGTGCTAGTGGTTTGGAAGCAGTGAACACTGAAGCTTTCTTT; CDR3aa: CASGLEAVNTEAFF
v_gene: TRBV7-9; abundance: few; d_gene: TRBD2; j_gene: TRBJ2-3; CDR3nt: TGTGCCAGCAGCGACACAACCAAGCGGGGGTCGGCAGATACGCAGTATTTT; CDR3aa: CASSDTTKRGSADTQYF
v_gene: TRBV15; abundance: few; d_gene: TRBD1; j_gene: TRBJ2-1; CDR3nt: TGTGCCACCAGCACTGATGGACAGGGCATGCGTGAGCAGTTCTTC; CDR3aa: CATSTDGQGMREQFF
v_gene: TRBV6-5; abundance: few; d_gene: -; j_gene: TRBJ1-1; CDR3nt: TGTGCCAGCAGTTACTCGGAGATGGTGGGCACTGAAGCTTTCTTT; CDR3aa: CASSYSEMVGTEAFF
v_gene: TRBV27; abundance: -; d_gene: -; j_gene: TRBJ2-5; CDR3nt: TGTGCCAGCAGTTTCGGGCGCGCAGAGACCCAGTACTTC; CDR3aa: CASSFGRAETQYF
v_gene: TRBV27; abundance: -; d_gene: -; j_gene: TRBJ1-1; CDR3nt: TGTGCCAGCAGTCGGCTCGGGATCGCTGAAGCTTTCTTT; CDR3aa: CASSRLGIAEAFF
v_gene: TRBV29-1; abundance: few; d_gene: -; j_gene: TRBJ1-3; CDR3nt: TGCAGCGTTGAAGATAGCAGGATCGATAGGGACACCATATATTTT; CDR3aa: CSVEDSRIDRDTIYF
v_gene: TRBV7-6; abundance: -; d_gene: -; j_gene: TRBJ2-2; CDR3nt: TGTGCCAGCGTGGGTGGCACCGGGGAGCTGTTTTTT; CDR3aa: CASVGGTGELFF
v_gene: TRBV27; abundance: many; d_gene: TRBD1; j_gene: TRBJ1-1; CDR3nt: TGTGCCAGCAGCTTAACAGGGGTAACTGAAGCTTTCTTT; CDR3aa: CASSLTGVTEAFF
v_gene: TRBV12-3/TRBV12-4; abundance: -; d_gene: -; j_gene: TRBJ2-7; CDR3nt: TGTGCCAGCAGTTTTGGAAAGAAGAGCTCCTACGAGCAGTACTTC; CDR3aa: CASSFGKKSSYEQYF
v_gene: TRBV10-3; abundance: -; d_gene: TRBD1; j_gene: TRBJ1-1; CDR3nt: TGTGCCATCAGTCAACAGGGGGGACCTGAAGCTTTCTTT; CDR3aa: CAISQQGGPEAFF
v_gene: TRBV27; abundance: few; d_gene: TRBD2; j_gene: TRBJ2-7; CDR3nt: TGTGCCAGCAGTTTACTAGCGGGTAACTACGAGCAGTACTTC; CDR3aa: CASSLLAGNYEQYF
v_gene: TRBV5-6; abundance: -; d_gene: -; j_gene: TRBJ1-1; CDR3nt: TGTGCCAGCAGCTTTATGGCAGAACCTAAACTCAACACTGAAGCTTTCTTT; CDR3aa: CASSFMAEPKLNTEAFF
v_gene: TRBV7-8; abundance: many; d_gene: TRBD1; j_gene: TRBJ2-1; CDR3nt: TGTGCCAGCAGCTACCTGACAGGGGGTTTGAATGAGCAGTTCTTC; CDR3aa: CASSYLTGGLNEQFF
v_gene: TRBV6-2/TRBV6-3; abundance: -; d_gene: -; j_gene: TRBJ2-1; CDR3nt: TGTGCCAGCAGTTCCTGGGACGAGGACTACAATGAGCAGTTCTTC; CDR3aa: CASSSWDEDYNEQFF
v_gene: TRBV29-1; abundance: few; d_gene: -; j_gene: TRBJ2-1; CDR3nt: TGCAGCGTTGAAGGTAGCAGGGTAAATGAGCAGTTCTTC; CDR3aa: CSVEGSRVNEQFF
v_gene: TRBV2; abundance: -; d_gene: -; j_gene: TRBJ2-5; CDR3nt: TGTGCCAGCAGTGGGACAGCTGGGCAAGAGACCCAGTACTTC; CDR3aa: CASSGTAGQETQYF
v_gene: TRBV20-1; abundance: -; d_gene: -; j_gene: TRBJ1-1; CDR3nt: TGCAGTGCTAGAAATCCTCGGGGACTGGACTACACTGAAGCTTTCTTT; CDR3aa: CSARNPRGLDYTEAFF
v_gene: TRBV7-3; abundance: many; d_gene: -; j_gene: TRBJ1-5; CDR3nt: TGTGCCAGCAGCGCGGACGGAGGAGGCAATCAGCCCCAGCATTTT; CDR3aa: CASSADGGGNQPQHF
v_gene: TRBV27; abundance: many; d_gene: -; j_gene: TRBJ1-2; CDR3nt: TGTGCCAGCAGCCGCGGGGCAGTATATGGCTACACCTTC; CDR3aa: CASSRGAVYGYTF
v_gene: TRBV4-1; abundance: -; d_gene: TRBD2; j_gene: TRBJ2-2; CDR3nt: TGCGCCAGCAGCCAAGTCCAAGCGGGGGGGCCCGGGGAGCTGTTTTTT; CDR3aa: CASSQVQAGGPGELFF
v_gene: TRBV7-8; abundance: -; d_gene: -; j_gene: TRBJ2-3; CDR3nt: TGTGCCAACAGAGCCCGTCAGCGGAACACAGATACGCAGTATTTT; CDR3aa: CANRARQRNTDTQYF
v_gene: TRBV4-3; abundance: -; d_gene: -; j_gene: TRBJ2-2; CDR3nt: TGCGCCAGCAGCCAAGTAACGGCTTCGGGGGAGCTGTTTTTT; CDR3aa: CASSQVTASGELFF
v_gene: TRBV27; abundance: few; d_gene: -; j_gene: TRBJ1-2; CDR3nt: TGTGCCAGCAGCCCCCGGGGGGCGCGTTATGGCTACACCTTC; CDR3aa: CASSPRGARYGYTF
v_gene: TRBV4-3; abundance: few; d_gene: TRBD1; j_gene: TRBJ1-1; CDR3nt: TGCGCCAGCAGCCAAGAGGACAGGTTTTACACTGAAGCTTTCTTT; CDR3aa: CASSQEDRFYTEAFF
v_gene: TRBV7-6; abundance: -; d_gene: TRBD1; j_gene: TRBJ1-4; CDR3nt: TGTGCCAGCAGCTCCCCAGGGGGCGCTCGGGAAAAACTGTTTTTT; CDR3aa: CASSSPGGAREKLFF
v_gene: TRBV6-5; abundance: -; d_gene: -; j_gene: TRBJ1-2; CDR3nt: TGTGCCAGCAGGGAGGTCTGGGATGGCTACACCTTC; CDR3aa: CASREVWDGYTF
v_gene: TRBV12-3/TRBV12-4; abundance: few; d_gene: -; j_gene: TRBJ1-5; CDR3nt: TGTGCCAGCAGTTCCGGGCCTCCCAATACACCCCAGCATTTT; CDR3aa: CASSSGPPNTPQHF
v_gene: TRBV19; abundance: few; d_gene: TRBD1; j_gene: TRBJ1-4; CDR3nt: TGTGCCAGTATCGATTTGGACAGGGGAAATGAAAAACTGTTTTTT; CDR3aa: CASIDLDRGNEKLFF